Listed below are T cell receptor beta chains from one sample, sequenced in a study of cytomegalovirus exposure and HLA in healthy donors. Assay used: immunoSEQ multiplex PCR; TCRdb lists only in-frame clones, some missing. The table has over 130,000 clones, 82% seen once; the top ten hold over 2.5%. The sample was PBMCs. These receptors all come from a male donor in good health and CMV-seronegative. CDR3s include the opening cysteine and the closing phenylalanine or tryptophan. A D gene is named only where the DNA matches it firmly. Rows give clone size only sometimes, using once, few, many, or a class for an expanded clone.

TRBD1 TRBJ1-2 NA TRBV14 CASSQEVKEGTGSYYGYTF TGTGCCAGCAGCCAAGAGGTTAAGGAAGGGACAGGATCTTACTATGGCTACACCTTC
NA TRBJ2-1 few TRBV7-6 CASSLDYSYNEQFF TGTGCCAGCAGCTTAGATTACTCCTACAATGAGCAGTTCTTC
TRBD1 TRBJ2-1 NA TRBV6-5 CASSSWGQANEQFF TGTGCCAGCAGTTCTTGGGGACAGGCCAATGAGCAGTTCTTC
NA TRBJ2-1 NA TRBV5-1 CASSLGEPNEQFF TGCGCCAGCAGCTTAGGGGAACCCAATGAGCAGTTCTTC
TRBD2 TRBJ2-1 NA TRBV25-1 CASSDPGLGVEEQFF TGTGCCAGCAGTGACCCGGGACTAGGGGTTGAGGAGCAGTTCTTC
TRBD1 TRBJ2-7 NA TRBV27 CASNNRGPLYEQYF TGTGCCAGCAACAACAGGGGTCCCCTCTACGAGCAGTACTTC
TRBD1 TRBJ2-3 NA TRBV7-6 CASSLFSRQGVSLTDTQYF TGTGCCAGCAGCTTATTTTCGAGACAGGGGGTTTCATTAACAGATACGCAGTATTTT
NA TRBJ2-7 NA TRBV6-5 CASSYGHEYYEQYF TGTGCCAGCAGTTACGGACACGAATACTACGAGCAGTACTTC
NA TRBJ2-3 NA TRBV4-3 CASSQDRREIIPDTQYF TGCGCCAGCAGCCAAGATAGGCGGGAAATCATCCCAGATACGCAGTATTTT
TRBD2 TRBJ2-2 NA TRBV4-3 CASSQEPGGNTGELFF TGCGCCAGCAGCCAAGAGCCGGGGGGGAACACCGGGGAGCTGTTTTTT
TRBD2 TRBJ2-5 NA TRBV19 CASSLGGSGRLETQYF TGTGCCAGTAGCCTGGGGGGCAGCGGGAGGTTGGAGACCCAGTACTTC
NA TRBJ2-1 NA TRBV9 CASSVDMSGYANEQFF TGTGCCAGCAGCGTAGATATGAGCGGATACGCCAATGAGCAGTTCTTC
NA TRBJ1-4 NA TRBV19 CASISSATNEKLFF TGTGCCAGTATATCGAGCGCAACTAATGAAAAACTGTTTTTT
TRBD1 TRBJ1-3 NA TRBV5-4 CASSLVPGQGAGWSGNTIYF TGTGCCAGCAGCTTAGTGCCGGGACAGGGGGCTGGGTGGAGTGGAAACACCATATATTTT
TRBD2 TRBJ2-1 NA TRBV5-1 CASSPAGLAALLRLNNEQFF TGCGCCAGCAGCCCGGCGGGGCTAGCGGCCTTGCTCCGCTTAAACAATGAGCAGTTCTTC
NA TRBJ2-1 NA TRBV7-2 CASSPAAAYNEQFF TGTGCCAGCAGCCCCGCGGCGGCCTACAATGAGCAGTTCTTC
TRBD1 TRBJ2-7 once TRBV5-1 CASSSGQGAYEQYF TGCGCCAGCAGCTCGGGACAGGGGGCCTACGAGCAGTACTTC
NA TRBJ1-4 few TRBV6-1 CASSVNAGEKLFF TGTGCCAGCAGTGTAAACGCAGGTGAAAAACTGTTTTTT
TRBD2 TRBJ2-7 NA TRBV6-1 CASRGLENEQYF TGTGCCAGCAGGGGACTAGAGAACGAGCAGTACTTC
TRBD2 TRBJ2-1 NA TRBV11-2 CASSITSEIYNEQFF TGTGCCAGCAGCATAACTAGCGAGATATACAATGAGCAGTTCTTC
NA TRBJ2-3 NA TRBV28 CASSLASDTQYF TGTGCCAGCAGCCTAGCGTCAGATACGCAGTATTTT
TRBD2 TRBJ2-7 NA TRBV28 CASSLLAGPSYEQYF TGTGCCAGCAGTTTACTAGCGGGGCCGTCCTACGAGCAGTACTTC
TRBD2 TRBJ2-3 NA TRBV11-3 CASSLGGRRTDTQYF TGTGCCAGCAGCTTAGGCGGGAGGCGCACAGATACGCAGTATTTT
TRBD2 TRBJ2-7 NA TRBV27 CASSLLASGRYEQYF TGTGCCAGCAGTTTACTGGCTAGCGGGCGCTACGAGCAGTACTTC
NA TRBJ2-7 NA TRBV13 CASSQRGHEQYF TGTGCCAGCAGCCAAAGAGGTCACGAGCAGTACTTC
TRBD1 TRBJ1-1 NA TRBV19 CASNHPGQGEAFF TGTGCCAGTAATCATCCGGGACAGGGGGAAGCTTTCTTT
NA TRBJ1-4 few TRBV28 CASRPGINEKLFF TGTGCCAGCAGACCCGGGATTAATGAAAAACTGTTTTTT